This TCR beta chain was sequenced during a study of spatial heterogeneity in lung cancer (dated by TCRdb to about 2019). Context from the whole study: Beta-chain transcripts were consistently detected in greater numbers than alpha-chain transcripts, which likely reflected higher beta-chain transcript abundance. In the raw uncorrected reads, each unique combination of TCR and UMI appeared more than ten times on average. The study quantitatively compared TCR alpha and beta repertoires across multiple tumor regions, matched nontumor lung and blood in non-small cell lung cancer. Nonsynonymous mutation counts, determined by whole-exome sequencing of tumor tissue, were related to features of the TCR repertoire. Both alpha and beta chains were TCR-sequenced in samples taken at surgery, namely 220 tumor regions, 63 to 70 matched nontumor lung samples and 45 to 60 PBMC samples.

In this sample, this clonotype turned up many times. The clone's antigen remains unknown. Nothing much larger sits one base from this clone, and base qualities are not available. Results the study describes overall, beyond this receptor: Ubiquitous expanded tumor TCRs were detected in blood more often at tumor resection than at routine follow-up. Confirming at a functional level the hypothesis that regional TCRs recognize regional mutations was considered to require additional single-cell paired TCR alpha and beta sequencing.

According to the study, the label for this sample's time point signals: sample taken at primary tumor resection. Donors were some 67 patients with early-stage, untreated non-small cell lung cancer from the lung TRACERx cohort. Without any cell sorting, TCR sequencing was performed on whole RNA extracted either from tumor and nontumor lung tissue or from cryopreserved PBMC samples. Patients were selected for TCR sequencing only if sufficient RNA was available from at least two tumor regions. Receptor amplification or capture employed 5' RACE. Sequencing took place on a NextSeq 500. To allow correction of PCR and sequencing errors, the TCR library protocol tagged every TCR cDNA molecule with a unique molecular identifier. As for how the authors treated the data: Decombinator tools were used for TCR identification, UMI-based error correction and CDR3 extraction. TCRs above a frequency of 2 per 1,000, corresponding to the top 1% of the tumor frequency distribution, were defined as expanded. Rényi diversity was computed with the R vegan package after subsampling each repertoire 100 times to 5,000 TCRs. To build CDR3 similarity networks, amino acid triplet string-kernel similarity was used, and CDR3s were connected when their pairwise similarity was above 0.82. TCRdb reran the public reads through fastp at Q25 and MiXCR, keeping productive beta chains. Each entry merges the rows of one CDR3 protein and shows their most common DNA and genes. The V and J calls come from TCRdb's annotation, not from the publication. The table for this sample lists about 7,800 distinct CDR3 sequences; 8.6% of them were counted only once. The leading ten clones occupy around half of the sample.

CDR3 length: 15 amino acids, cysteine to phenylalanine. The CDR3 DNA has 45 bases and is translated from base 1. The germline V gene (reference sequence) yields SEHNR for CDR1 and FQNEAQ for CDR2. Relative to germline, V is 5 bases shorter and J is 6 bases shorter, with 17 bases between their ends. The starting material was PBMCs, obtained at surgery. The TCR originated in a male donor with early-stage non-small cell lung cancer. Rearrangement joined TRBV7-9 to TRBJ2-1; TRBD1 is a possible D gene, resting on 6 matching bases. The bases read TGTGCCAGCAGCGGGGGCCGGGATCTATTCAATGAGCAGTTCTTC. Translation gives CASSGGRDLFNEQFF.